This TCR beta chain comes out of a study of read filtering for tumor transcriptome and immune sequencing. The overall study: Revised staging placed roughly eight patients in R-ISS I, 15 to 20 in II, over 5 in III. Study-wide points: Without single-read clonotypes, shared clonotype proportions correlated more between IR-seq and RNA-seq.

This library used around 400 ng RNA and molecular barcoded adaptors spanning alpha/delta and beta/gamma chains. Via MiXCR, TCRdb re-called the reads, giving one row per CDR3 protein. This repertoire shows fewer than 50,000 distinct CDR3 sequences, 13% found once; its top ten account for about 29%. Comments on this clonotype: Its antigen is still unknown. A much larger clone sits a single nucleotide away, making a read error possible.

CDR1 is LNHDA, CDR2 SQIVND, per germline (reference sequence). This CDR3 has 13 amino acids. The V and J ends lost 7 bases and 4 bases, in that order; junction bases with no gene match: 4. The chain couples TRBV19 to TRBJ2-3; 8 bases match TRBD2. This TCR came from a donor over 35 with multiple myeloma. Material: a population of CD138-negative cells sorted from bone marrow. Here the CDR3 DNA reads TGTGCCAGTAAGCGGGAGCGGTCAGATACGCAGTATTTT. This gives the protein CASKRERSDTQYF.